A selection of T cell receptor beta chains follows, all from one sample in a study of blood T cell repertoires in COVID-19. This table comes from immunoSEQ multiplex PCR, and its TCRdb copy is limited to in-frame clones, with some not included. The table has 55,000 to 70,000 clones, roughly 87% seen once; the top ten hold approximately 3.6%. Material: peripheral blood. Receptor source: a woman between 45 and 60 years old with COVID-19, enrolled during active disease. CDR3s include the opening cysteine and the closing phenylalanine or tryptophan. D genes are given only for firm matches. For some rows the clone size is stated as once, few or many, or as a class when expanded; others skip it.

>TRBJ2-4|NA|TRBD2|TRBV5-4
TGTGCCAGCAGCCCCGCGGTAGCGGGGAACATTCAGTACTTC
CASSPAVAGNIQYF
>TRBJ2-7|NA|TRBD2|TRBV28
TGTGCCACCCGTGGAATAGCGGGAGGGCCTTCCTACGAGCAGTACTTC
CATRGIAGGPSYEQYF
>TRBJ2-7|once|TRBD2|TRBV29-1
TGCAGCGTTGTAGCGGGAGGTGTTCTTTCCCTACCCTACGAGCAGTACTTC
CSVVAGGVLSLPYEQYF
>TRBJ1-2|NA|TRBD1|TRBV2
TGTGCCAGCAGTCCACCGAGCGATTACAGGGGCTCGGGCTATGGCTACACCTTC
CASSPPSDYRGSGYGYTF
>TRBJ2-3|NA|NA|TRBV7-3
TGTGCCAGCAGCTTAGAGTCCACTGCCTCAGATACGCAGTATTTT
CASSLESTASDTQYF
>TRBJ1-5|NA|NA|TRBV24-1
TGTGCCACCAGTGCCGGGACTTCCGCTAATCAGCCCCAGCATTTT
CATSAGTSANQPQHF
>TRBJ2-7|NA|TRBD2|TRBV10-3
TGTGCCATCAGTGAGTCGGGGACTAGCGCCGAGCAGTACTTC
CAISESGTSAEQYF
>TRBJ2-7|NA|TRBD1|TRBV19
TGTGCCAGCCAACCGACAGGGACCCACGAGCAGTACTTC
CASQPTGTHEQYF
>TRBJ2-4|NA|TRBD2|TRBV9
TGTGCCAGCAGCGTAGTAGCTAGCGGGAGGGGCAAAAACATTCAGTACTTC
CASSVVASGRGKNIQYF
>TRBJ2-2|NA|NA|TRBV9
TGTGCCAGCAGCGTAGGGCAATTCACCGGGGAGCTGTTTTTT
CASSVGQFTGELFF
>TRBJ1-6|NA|NA|TRBV28
TGTGCCAGCAGTTCCGCAGAGAGGACACCCCTCCACTTT
CASSSAERTPLHF
>TRBJ2-5|few|TRBD1|TRBV7-8
TGTGCCATTACGCTGGACAGGGGGAGAGTAGAGACCCAGTACTTC
CAITLDRGRVETQYF
>TRBJ2-2|few|TRBD2|TRBV7-8
TGTGCCAGCGGCGGTCCAGCGGGAGTAACCGGGGAGCTGTTTTTT
CASGGPAGVTGELFF
>TRBJ1-6|NA|NA|TRBV5-1
TGCGCCAGCCAGGGATTTGATAATTCACCCCTCCACTTT
CASQGFDNSPLHF
>TRBJ2-7|NA|NA|TRBV6-6
TGTGCCAGCAGTAACCTAGGGGGAGGGTCCTACGAGCAGTACTTC
CASSNLGGGSYEQYF
>TRBJ1-5|NA|NA|TRBV29-1
TGCAGCGCCGCGGTGGCTCCGTATCAGCCCCAGCATTTT
CSAAVAPYQPQHF
>TRBJ2-1|few|NA|TRBV5-4
TGTGCCAGCAGCTTGGCCTCGGGTGAGCAGTTCTTC
CASSLASGEQFF